The 17 T cell receptor beta chains below come from one sample, sequenced in a study of T-cell memory formation after mild COVID-19. TCRdb independently ran MiXCR on the 5' RACE reads; one entry per CDR3 protein. The repertoire holds roughly 86,000 distinct CDR3 sequences, with roughly 15% as singletons. The sequenced sample was PBMCs or a T cell subset sorted from them (not recorded which). The receptors stem from a young man who had mild COVID-19 (a few samples of this study predate the infection). Cell type and time point are not known.

The chain employs TRBV11-2 and TRBJ2-1, with 7 nucleotides matching TRBD1. J gave up 7 bases and V 6 bases, and 3 bases lay outside the gene matches. Germline V CDR1 and CDR2: SGHAT, FQNNGV. This CDR3 has 12 residues. CDR3 bases: TGTGCCAGCAGGACAGGGTGGAATGAGCAGTTCTTC. The encoded protein is CASRTGWNEQFF.

This rearrangement joins TRBV6-6 to TRBJ2-2; D unclear. Looked up from germline, CDR1 is MNHNY and CDR2 is SVGAGI (reference sequence). This CDR3 comprises 13 residues. V was cut by 4 bases and J by 5 bases, with 8 bases left in between. CDR3 coding DNA: TGTGCCAGCAGTTCCTATGGGACCGGGGAGCTGTTTTTT. Translated, it gives CASSSYGTGELFF.

The V and J genes are TRBV6-5 and TRBJ2-3; 10 bases fit TRBD1. The CDR3 consists of 15 residues. With 5 bases clipped from V and 1 base from J, the junction kept 3 bases outside the gene matches. Germline V CDR1 and CDR2: MNHEY, SVGAGI. The CDR3 sequence: CASSRTGGGTDTQYF. As DNA, the CDR3 is TGTGCCAGCAGTAGGACAGGGGGTGGCACAGATACGCAGTATTTT.

This clonotype showed up just a few times. The chain has TRBV7-9 and TRBJ2-2; possibly TRBD1 for D (5 bases). CDR1 and CDR2 from the germline V gene are SEHNR and FQNEAQ (reference sequence). This CDR3 spans 13 amino acids. Between the trimmed V and J ends, which lost 2 bases and 5 bases, there was a span of 6 bases. The CDR3 DNA reads as TGTGCCAGCAGCTTAAGGGGAACCGGGGAGCTGTTTTTT. Its translation is CASSLRGTGELFF.

The chain is built from TRBV6-6 and TRBJ1-2; D ambiguous. V lost 0 bases and J lost 4, with 12 bases in between. The CDR3 totals 15 residues. Germline values: CDR1 MNHNY, CDR2 SVGAGI (reference sequence). In nucleotides, the CDR3 is TGTGCCAGCAGTTACTCGGAGGGATCCATCTATGGCTACACCTTC. The encoded protein is CASSYSEGSIYGYTF.

This clonotype turned up a few times. V usage is TRBV15 and J usage is TRBJ2-5; either TRBD1 or TRBD2 may supply D (6 bases each). V was clipped by 0 bases and J by 1 base, with 9 bases between them. This CDR3 region has 15 residues. Germline values: CDR1 LNHNV, CDR2 YYDKDF (reference sequence). CDR3 nucleotide sequence: TGTGCCACCAGCAGAGAGGGGGGCCTCCAAGAGACCCAGTACTTC. Translation gives CATSREGGLQETQYF.

In this sample, this clonotype turned up a few times. The V gene is TRBV4-1, the J gene TRBJ2-2; D uncertain. The CDR3 is made up of 15 amino acids. V was trimmed by 1 base and J by 5 bases, leaving 11 bases between them. CDR1 and CDR2 (germline): MGHRA, YSYEKL. CDR3 sequence reads: CASSQAPRGTGELFF. The CDR3 nucleotides read TGCGCCAGCAGCCAAGCCCCCCGCGGAACCGGGGAGCTGTTTTTT.

Written as DNA, the CDR3 is TGTGCCAGCAGCCCGGACGTGGTCGTTACAGATACGCAGTATTTT. Translating it yields CASSPDVVVTDTQYF. The rearrangement joins TRBV3-1 to TRBJ2-3; D remains ambiguous. The germline CDR1 and CDR2 sequences are LGHDT and YNNKEL (reference sequence). CDR3 length: 15 residues. The V gene lost 4 bases and the J gene lost 3 bases, with 14 bases spanning the gap.

This chain connects TRBV7-2 to TRBJ1-5; 7 nucleotides line up with TRBD1. Germline values: CDR1 SGHTA, CDR2 FQGNSA. CDR3 length: 16 amino acids. After removal of 2 bases from V and 2 bases from J, the junction contained 6 bases not matched to a gene. CDR3 amino acids: CASSLYGTARNQPQHF. The CDR3 nucleotides are TGTGCCAGCAGCTTATATGGGACAGCCCGCAATCAGCCCCAGCATTTT.

This clonotype came up a few times. The V gene is TRBV11-1, the J gene TRBJ2-7, with no clear D. Germline lookup yields CDR1 SGHAT and CDR2 FQDESV (reference sequence). V dropped 5 bases and J dropped 6 bases, with 14 bases sitting between them. This CDR3 region has 13 residues. CDR3 sequence (DNA): TGTGCCAGCAGCGAAAGGGATGGGATCGAGCAGTACGTC. It codes for CASSERDGIEQYV.

V usage is TRBV5-6 and J usage is TRBJ2-6; D gene uncertain. The CDR3 spans 14 residues. V lost 2 bases and J 0 bases, leaving 3 bases between the germline ends. Germline CDR1 SGHDT, CDR2 YYEEEE. CDR3 bases: TGTGCCAGCAGCTTACACTCTGGGGCCAACGTCCTGACTTTC. Translated: CASSLHSGANVLTF. The whole variable domain, filled in from reference TRBV5-6 and TRBJ2-6, reads DAGVTQSPTHLIKTRGQQVTLRCSPKSGHDTVSWYQQALGQGPQFIFQYYEEEERQRGNFPDRFSGHQFPNYSSELNVNALLLGDSALYLCASSLHSGANVLTFGAGSRLTVL.

In this sample, this clonotype turned up a few times. CDR3 in DNA: TGCAGCGTTGATTTCGGCGGGGGGGCCTACGAGCAGTACTTC. Its translation is CSVDFGGGAYEQYF. The V call is TRBV29-1, the J call TRBJ2-7; 9 bases agree with TRBD2. The germline V gene encodes CDR1 SQVTM and CDR2 ANQGSEA. There are 14 residues in the CDR3. V shed 3 bases and J 2 bases; nucleotides not matched to a gene: 5.

This clonotype occurred a few times. The genes are TRBV20-1 and TRBJ2-3, with a tentative D call TRBD2 (6 bases). Germline V lookup: CDR1 DFQATT, CDR2 SNEGSKA (reference sequence). This CDR3 comprises 16 residues. Trimming stripped 3 bases from V and 0 bases from J, with 16 bases between. The CDR3 reads CSASLTPGTSTDTQYF. Written as DNA, the CDR3 is TGCAGTGCTAGTTTGACCCCAGGGACTAGCACAGATACGCAGTATTTT.

This clonotype was observed at least ten times. The chain is built from TRBV7-9 and TRBJ2-1; no firm D call. The CDR3 is 12 residues long. CDR1 is SEHNR and CDR2 is FQNEAQ in the germline V gene (reference sequence). Trimming shortened V by 5 bases and J by 10 bases, and 12 bases separated the two germline ends. The CDR3 DNA reads TGTGCCAGCAGCGATGAGGCCCCCGAGCAGTTCTTC. Residues: CASSDEAPEQFF.

The genes are TRBV4-2 and TRBJ2-2; 7 nucleotides agree with TRBD2. V was clipped by 1 base and J by 6 bases; unmatched bases: 8. Germline loops: CDR1 LGHNA, CDR2 YNFKEQ. The CDR3 is 16 residues long. The CDR3 here is CASSQAGRTRPGELFF. The CDR3 region has the DNA TGTGCCAGCAGCCAAGCCGGCCGGACTAGGCCCGGGGAGCTGTTTTTT.

The chain couples TRBV7-3 to TRBJ2-1; no definite D call. The germline gives CDR1 SGHTA, CDR2 FQGTGA. This CDR3 is built from 14 residues. The ends were cut back, 5 bases at V and 3 bases at J, with 11 bases in the middle. The CDR3 nucleotides read TGTGCCAGCAGCCTCAGCGCTCTCTACAATGAGCAGTTCTTC. This sequence encodes CASSLSALYNEQFF.

This rearrangement joins TRBV4-3 to TRBJ1-1; D possibly corresponds to TRBD1 (5 bases). Trimming took 1 base from V and 3 from J, leaving 12 bases between them. Germline lookup yields CDR1 LGHNA and CDR2 YSLEER. The CDR3 is made up of 15 amino acids. In DNA form, the CDR3 reads TGCGCCAGCAGCCAAGTTACGGGAGGGGACACTGAAGCTTTCTTT. Its translation is CASSQVTGGDTEAFF.